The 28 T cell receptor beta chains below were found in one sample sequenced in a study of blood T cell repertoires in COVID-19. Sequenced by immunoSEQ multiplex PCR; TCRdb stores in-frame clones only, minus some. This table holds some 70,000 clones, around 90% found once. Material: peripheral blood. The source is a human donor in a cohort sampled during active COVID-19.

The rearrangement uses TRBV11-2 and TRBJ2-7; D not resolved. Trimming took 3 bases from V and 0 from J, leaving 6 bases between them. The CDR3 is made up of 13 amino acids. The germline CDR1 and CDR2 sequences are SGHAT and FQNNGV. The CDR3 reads CASSFQVSYEQYF. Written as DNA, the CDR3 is TGTGCCAGCAGCTTTCAGGTCTCCTACGAGCAGTACTTC.

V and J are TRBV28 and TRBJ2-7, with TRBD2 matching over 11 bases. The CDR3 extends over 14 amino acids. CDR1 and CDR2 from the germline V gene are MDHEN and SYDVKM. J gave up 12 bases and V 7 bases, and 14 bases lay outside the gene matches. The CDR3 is CASTLSGPGTSGYF. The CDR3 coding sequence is TGTGCCAGCACCTTATCCGGCCCCGGGACTAGCGGGTACTTC.

CDR3 nucleotide sequence: TGTGCCAGCAGCTTAGGACAGATCCTCTACGAGCAGTACTTC. As protein: CASSLGQILYEQYF. The chain uses TRBV7-8 and TRBJ2-7; tentative D call: TRBD1 (5 bases). V lost 1 base and J lost 3, with 10 bases in between. The CDR3 spans 14 residues. CDR1 is SGHVS and CDR2 is FQNEAQ in the germline V gene.

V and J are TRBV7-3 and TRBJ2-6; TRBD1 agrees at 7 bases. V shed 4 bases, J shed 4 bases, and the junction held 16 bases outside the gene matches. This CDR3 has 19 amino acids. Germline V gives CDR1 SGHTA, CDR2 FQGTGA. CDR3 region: CASSYRGQPPLQGANVLTF. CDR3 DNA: TGTGCCAGCAGCTATAGGGGACAGCCGCCGCTGCAGGGGGCCAACGTCCTGACTTTC.

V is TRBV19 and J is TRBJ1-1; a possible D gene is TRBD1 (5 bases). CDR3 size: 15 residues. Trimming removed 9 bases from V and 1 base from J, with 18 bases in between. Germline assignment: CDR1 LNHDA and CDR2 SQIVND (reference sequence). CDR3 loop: CASRTAGGTNTEAFF. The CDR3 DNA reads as TGTGCCAGCAGAACGGCCGGGGGGACGAACACTGAAGCTTTCTTT.

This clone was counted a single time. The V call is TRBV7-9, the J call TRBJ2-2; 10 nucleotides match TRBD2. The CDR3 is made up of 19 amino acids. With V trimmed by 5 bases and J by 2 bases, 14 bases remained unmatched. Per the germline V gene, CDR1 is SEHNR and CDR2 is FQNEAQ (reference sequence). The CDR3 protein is CASSNPGQLAGANTGELFF. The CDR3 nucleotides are TGTGCCAGCAGCAACCCGGGACAGCTAGCGGGGGCCAACACCGGGGAGCTGTTTTTT.

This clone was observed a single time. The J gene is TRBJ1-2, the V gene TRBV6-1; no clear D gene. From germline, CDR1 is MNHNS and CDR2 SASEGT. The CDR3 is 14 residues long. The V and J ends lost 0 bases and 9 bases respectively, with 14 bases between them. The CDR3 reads CASSEAGRWVSYTF. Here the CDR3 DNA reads TGTGCCAGCAGTGAAGCGGGGAGGTGGGTTAGCTACACCTTC.

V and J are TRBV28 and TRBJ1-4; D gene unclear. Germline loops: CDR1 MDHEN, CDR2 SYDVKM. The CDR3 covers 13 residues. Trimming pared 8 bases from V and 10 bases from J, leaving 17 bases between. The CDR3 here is CASRGLWVGKLFF. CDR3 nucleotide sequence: TGTGCCAGCCGAGGACTATGGGTCGGAAAACTGTTTTTT.

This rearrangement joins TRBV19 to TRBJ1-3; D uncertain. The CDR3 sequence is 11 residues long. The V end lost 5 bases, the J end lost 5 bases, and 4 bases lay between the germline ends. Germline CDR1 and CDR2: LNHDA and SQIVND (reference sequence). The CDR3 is CASSGRNTIYF. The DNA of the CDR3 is TGTGCCAGTAGTGGCCGAAACACCATATATTTT. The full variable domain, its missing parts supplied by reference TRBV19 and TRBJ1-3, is DGGITQSPKYLFRKEGQNVTLSCEQNLNHDAMYWYRQDPGQGLRLIYYSQIVNDFQKGDIAEGYSVSREKKESFPLTVTSAQKNPTAFYLCASSGRNTIYFGEGSWLTVV.

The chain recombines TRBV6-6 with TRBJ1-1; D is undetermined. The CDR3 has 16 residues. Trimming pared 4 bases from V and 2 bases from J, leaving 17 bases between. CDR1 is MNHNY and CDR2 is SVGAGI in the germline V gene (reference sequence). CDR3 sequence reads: CASSSFPGEGNTEAFF. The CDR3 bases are TGTGCCAGCAGTTCTTTCCCTGGAGAGGGAAACACTGAAGCTTTCTTT.

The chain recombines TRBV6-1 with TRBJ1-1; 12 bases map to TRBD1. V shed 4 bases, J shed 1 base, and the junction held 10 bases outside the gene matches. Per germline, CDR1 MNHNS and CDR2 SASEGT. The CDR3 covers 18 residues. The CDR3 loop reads CASSGGQGARSWNTEAFF. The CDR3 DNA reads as TGTGCCAGCAGTGGGGGACAGGGGGCGCGAAGTTGGAACACTGAAGCTTTCTTT.

CDR3 sequence (DNA): TGTGCCAGCAGCAATTTCGGCGGGAACGAGCAGTTCTTC. Amino acid sequence: CASSNFGGNEQFF. V and J are TRBV12-3 or TRBV12-4 and TRBJ2-1; the D gene is possibly TRBD2 (6 bases). This CDR3 has 13 residues. The V and J ends lost 6 bases and 10 bases respectively, with 16 bases between them.

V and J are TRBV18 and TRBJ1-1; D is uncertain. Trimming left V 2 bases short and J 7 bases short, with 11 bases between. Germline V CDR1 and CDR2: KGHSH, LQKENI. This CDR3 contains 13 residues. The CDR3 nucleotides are TGTGCCAGCTCACCAGTTCAGTACAATGAAGCTTTCTTT. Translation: CASSPVQYNEAFF. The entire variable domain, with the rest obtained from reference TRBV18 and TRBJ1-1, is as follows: NAGVMQNPRHLVRRRGQEARLRCSPMKGHSHVYWYRQLPEEGLKFMVYLQKENIIDESGMPKERFSAEFPKEGPSILRIQQVVRGDSAAYFCASSPVQYNEAFFGQGTRLTVV.

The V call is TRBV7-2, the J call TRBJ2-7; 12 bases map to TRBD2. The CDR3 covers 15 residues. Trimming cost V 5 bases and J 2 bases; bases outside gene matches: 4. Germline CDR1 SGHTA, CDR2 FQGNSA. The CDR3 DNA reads TGTGCCAGCAGCCCCCGGACTAGCGGGACCTACGAGCAGTACTTC. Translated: CASSPRTSGTYEQYF.

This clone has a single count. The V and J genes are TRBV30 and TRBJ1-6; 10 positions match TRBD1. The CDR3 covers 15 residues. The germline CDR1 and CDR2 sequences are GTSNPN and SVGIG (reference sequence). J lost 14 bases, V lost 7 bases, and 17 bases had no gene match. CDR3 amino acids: CASRGAGQGIRTLHF. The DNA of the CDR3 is TGTGCCTCCCGTGGTGCGGGACAGGGGATAAGGACCCTCCACTTT.

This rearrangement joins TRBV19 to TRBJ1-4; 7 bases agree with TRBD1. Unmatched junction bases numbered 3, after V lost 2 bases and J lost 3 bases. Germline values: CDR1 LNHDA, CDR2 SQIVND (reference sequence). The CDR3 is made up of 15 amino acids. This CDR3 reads CASSIRTGPNEKLFF. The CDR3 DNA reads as TGTGCCAGTAGTATAAGGACAGGACCTAATGAAAAACTGTTTTTT.

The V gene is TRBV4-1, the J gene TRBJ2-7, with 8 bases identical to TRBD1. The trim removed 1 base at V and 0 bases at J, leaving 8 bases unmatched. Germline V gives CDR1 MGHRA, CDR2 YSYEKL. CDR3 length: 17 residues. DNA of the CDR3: TGCGCCAGCAGCCAAGGTCCTTGGGGACAGGTCTCCTACGAGCAGTACTTC. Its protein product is CASSQGPWGQVSYEQYF.

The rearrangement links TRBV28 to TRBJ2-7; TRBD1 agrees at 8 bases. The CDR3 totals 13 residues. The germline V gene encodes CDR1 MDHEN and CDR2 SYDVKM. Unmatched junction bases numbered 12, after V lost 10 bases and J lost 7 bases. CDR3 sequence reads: CATLRTGPGEQYF. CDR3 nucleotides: TGTGCCACCCTACGGACAGGGCCTGGGGAGCAGTACTTC.

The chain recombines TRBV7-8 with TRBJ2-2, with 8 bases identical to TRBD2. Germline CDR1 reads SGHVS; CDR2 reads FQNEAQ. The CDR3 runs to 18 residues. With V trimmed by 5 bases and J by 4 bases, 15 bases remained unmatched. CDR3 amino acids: CASSRLQTGGPPTGELFF. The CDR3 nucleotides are TGTGCCAGCAGCCGCCTTCAAACGGGAGGGCCCCCCACCGGGGAGCTGTTTTTT. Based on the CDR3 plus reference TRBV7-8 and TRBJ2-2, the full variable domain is GAGVSQSPRYKVAKRGQDVALRCDPISGHVSLFWYQQALGQGPEFLTYFQNEAQLDKSGLPSDRFFAERPEGSVSTLKIQRTQQEDSAVYLCASSRLQTGGPPTGELFFGEGSRLTVL.

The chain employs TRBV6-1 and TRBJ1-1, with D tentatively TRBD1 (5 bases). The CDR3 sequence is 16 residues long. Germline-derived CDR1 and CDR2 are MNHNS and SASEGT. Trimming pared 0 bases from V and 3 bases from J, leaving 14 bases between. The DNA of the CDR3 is TGTGCCAGCAGTGAAGCAAGCGGGGCAGGGTACACTGAAGCTTTCTTT. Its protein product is CASSEASGAGYTEAFF.

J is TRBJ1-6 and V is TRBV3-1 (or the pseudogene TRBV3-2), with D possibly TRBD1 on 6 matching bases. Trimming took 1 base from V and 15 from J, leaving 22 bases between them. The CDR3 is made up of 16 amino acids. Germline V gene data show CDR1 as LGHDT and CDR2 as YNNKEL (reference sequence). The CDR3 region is CASSQGGAGETIHLHF. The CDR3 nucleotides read TGTGCCAGCAGCCAAGGAGGCGCAGGGGAGACTATCCACCTCCACTTT.

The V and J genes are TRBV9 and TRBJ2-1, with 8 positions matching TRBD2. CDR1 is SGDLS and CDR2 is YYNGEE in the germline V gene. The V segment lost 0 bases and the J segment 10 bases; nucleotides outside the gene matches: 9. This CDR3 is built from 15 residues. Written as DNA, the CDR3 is TGTGCCAGCAGCGTAGATCGGGGGGGCCTCGAAGAGCAGTTCTTC. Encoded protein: CASSVDRGGLEEQFF.

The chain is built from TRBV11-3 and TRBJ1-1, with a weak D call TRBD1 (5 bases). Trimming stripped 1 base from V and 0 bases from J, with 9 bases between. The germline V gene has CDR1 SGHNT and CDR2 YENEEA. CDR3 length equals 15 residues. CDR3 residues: CASSLVPGLNTEAFF. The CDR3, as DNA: TGTGCCAGCAGCTTAGTTCCAGGGCTGAACACTGAAGCTTTCTTT.

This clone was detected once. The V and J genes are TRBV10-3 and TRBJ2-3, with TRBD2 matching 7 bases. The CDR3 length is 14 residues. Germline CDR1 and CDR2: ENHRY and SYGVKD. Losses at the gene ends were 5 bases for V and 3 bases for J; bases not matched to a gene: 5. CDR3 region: CAISSGVGTDTQYF. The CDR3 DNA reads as TGTGCCATCAGTAGCGGGGTAGGGACAGATACGCAGTATTTT.

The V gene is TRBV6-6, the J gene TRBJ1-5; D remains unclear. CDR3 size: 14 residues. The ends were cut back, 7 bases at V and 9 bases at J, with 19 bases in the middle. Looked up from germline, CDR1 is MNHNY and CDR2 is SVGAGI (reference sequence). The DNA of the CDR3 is TGTGCCAGCACCTCGGGGATCGGGAATGGGCCCCAGCATTTT. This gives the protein CASTSGIGNGPQHF.

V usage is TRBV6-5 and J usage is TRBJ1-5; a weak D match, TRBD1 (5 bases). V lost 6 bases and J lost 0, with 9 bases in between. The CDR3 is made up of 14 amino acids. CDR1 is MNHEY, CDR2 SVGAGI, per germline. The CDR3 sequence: CASSSGYSNQPQHF. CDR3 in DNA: TGTGCCAGCAGCTCAGGGTATAGCAATCAGCCCCAGCATTTT.

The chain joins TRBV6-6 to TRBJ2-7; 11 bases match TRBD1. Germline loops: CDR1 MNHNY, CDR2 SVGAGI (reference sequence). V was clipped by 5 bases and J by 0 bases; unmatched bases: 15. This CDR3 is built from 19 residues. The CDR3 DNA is TGTGCCAGCAGTCCCCTACTCGGACAGGGGGCCCCGAGCTCCTACGAGCAGTACTTC. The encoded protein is CASSPLLGQGAPSSYEQYF.

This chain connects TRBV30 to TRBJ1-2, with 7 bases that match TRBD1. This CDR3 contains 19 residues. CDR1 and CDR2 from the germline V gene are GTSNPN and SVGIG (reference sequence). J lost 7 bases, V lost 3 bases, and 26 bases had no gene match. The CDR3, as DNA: TGTGCCTGGAGCCCTATCCCCGGACAGGTAGAGGGGGGCAAAGGTGGCTACACCTTC. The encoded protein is CAWSPIPGQVEGGKGGYTF.